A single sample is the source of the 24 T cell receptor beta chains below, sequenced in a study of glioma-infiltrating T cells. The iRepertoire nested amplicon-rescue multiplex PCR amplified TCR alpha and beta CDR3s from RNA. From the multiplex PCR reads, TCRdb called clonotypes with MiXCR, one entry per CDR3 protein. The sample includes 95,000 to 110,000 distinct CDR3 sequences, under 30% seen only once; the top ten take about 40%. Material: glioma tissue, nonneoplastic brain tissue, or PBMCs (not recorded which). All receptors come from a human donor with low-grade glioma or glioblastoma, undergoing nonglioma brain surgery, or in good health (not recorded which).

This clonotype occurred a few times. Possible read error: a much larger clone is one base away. The DNA for the CDR3 is TGTGCCAGCAGCTTAGGAGGGTCTAGTCGTAATGAGCAGTTCTTC. It yields the protein CASSLGGSSRNEQFF. The chain employs TRBV7-2 and TRBJ2-1; TRBD2 might be the D (5 bases). V was shortened by 1 base and J by 7 bases, with 14 bases between the two germline ends. Looked up from germline, CDR1 is SGHTA and CDR2 is FQGNSA. The CDR3 loop spans 15 amino acids.

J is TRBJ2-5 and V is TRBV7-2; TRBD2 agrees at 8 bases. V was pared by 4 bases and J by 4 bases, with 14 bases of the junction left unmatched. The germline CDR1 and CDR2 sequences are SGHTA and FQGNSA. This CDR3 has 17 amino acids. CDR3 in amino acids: CASSSKAGALGGETQYF. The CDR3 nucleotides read TGTGCCAGCAGCTCCAAAGCGGGGGCCCTCGGGGGAGAGACCCAGTACTTC.

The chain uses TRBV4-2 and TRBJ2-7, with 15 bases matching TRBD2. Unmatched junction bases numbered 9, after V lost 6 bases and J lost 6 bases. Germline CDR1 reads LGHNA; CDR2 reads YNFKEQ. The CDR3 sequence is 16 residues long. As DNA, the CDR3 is TGTGCCAGCAGAGGACTAGCGGGGGGGCCACGCCCCGAGCAGTACTTC. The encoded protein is CASRGLAGGPRPEQYF.

DNA of the CDR3: TGCGCCAGCAGCCAAGATCCCCACAGGACAGGGGGCCGGAATGAGCAGTTCTTC. This gives the protein CASSQDPHRTGGRNEQFF. The chain is built from TRBV4-1 and TRBJ2-1, with TRBD1 identical over 11 bases. V dropped 0 bases and J dropped 7; count of bases not matched to a gene: 11. This CDR3 is 18 amino acids long. Germline-derived CDR1 and CDR2 are MGHRA and YSYEKL.

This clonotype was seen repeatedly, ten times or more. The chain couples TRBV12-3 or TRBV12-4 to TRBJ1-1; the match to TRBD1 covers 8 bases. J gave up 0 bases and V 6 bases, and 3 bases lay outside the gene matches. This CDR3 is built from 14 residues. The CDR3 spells CASRQTGVNTEAFF. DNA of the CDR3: TGTGCCAGCAGACAGACAGGGGTGAACACTGAAGCTTTCTTT.

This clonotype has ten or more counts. CDR3 DNA: TGTGCCAGCAGTTCAGGACAGGGGGCGGTTGAGCAGTACTTC. This codes for CASSSGQGAVEQYF. The chain joins TRBV27 to TRBJ2-7; 11 bases line up with TRBD1. The germline gives CDR1 MNHEY, CDR2 SMNVEV (reference sequence). CDR3 length: 14 residues. V shed 4 bases and J 7 bases; nucleotides not matched to a gene: 6.

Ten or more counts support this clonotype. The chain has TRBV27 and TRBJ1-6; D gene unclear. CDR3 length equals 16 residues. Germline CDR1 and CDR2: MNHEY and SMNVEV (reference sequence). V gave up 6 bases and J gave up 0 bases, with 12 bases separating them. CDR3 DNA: TGTGCCAGCAGGGAGCAACTAAGCTCCTATAATTCACCCCTCCACTTT. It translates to CASREQLSSYNSPLHF.

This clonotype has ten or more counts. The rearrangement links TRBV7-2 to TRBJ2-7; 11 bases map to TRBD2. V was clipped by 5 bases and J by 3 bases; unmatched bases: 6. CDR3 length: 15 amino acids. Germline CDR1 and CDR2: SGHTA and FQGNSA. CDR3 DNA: TGTGCCAGCAGCAACCCCGGGACTAGCGGCTACGAGCAGTACTTC. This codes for CASSNPGTSGYEQYF.

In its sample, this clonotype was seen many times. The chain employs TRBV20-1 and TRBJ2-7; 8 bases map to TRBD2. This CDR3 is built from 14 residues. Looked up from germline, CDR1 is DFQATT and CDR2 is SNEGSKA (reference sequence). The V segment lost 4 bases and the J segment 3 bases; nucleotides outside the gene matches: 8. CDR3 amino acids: CSATTSGNNYEQYF. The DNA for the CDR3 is TGCAGTGCTACTACTAGCGGTAATAACTACGAGCAGTACTTC.

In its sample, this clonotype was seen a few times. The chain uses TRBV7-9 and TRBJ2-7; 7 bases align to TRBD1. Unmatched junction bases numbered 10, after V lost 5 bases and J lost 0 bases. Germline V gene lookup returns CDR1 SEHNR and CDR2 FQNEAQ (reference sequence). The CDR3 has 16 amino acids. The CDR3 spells CASSNKDRPLSYEQYF. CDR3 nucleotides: TGTGCCAGCAGCAATAAGGACAGGCCACTCTCCTACGAGCAGTACTTC.

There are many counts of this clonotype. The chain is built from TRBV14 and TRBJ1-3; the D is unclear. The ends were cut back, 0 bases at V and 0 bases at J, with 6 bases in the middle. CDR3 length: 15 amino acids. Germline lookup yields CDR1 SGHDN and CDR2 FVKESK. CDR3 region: CASSQDVFSGNTIYF. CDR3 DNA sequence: TGTGCCAGCAGCCAAGACGTCTTCTCTGGAAACACCATATATTTT.

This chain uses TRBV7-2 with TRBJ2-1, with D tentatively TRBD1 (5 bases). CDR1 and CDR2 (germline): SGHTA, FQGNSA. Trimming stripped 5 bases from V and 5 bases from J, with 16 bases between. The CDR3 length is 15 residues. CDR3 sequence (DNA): TGTGCCAGCAGCCCCCAGGGCTCCACGAACAATGAGCAGTTCTTC. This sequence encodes CASSPQGSTNNEQFF.

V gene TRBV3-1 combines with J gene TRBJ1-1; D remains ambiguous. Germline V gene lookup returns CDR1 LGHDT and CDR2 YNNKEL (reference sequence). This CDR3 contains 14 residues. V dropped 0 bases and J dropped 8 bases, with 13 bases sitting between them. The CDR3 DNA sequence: TGTGCCAGCAGCCAAGATTTGGCGGGGAGGGAAGCTTTCTTT. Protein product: CASSQDLAGREAFF.

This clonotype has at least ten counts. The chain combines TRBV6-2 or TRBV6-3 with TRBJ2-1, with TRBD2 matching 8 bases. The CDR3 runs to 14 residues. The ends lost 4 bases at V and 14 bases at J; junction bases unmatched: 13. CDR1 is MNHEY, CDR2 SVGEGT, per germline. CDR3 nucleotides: TGTGCCAGCAGTTCATTTAGCGGGGCTTTTTTTAAGTTCTTC. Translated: CASSSFSGAFFKFF.

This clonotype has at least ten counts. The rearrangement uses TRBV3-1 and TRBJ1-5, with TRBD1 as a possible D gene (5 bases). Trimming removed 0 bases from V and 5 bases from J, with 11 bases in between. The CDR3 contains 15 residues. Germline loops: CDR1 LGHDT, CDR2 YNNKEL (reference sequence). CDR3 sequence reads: CASSQEMGGDQPQHF. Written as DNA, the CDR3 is TGTGCCAGCAGCCAAGAAATGGGAGGGGATCAGCCCCAGCATTTT.

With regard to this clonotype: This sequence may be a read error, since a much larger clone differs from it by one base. The CDR3 coding sequence is TGTGCCAGCAACTCCCTACGGTTTCACACTGGAGCTTTCTTT. Residues: CASNSLRFHTGAFF. V and J are TRBV28 and TRBJ1-1, with unresolved D. This CDR3 comprises 14 residues. Germline V gene sequence: CDR1 MDHEN, CDR2 SYDVKM.

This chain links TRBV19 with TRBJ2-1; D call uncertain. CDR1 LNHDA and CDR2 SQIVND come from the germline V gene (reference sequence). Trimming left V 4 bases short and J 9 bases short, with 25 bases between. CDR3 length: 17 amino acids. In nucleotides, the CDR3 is TGTGCCAGTAGTACCTACCGTACACCTATCCAATTCACTGAGCAGTTCTTC. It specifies CASSTYRTPIQFTEQFF.

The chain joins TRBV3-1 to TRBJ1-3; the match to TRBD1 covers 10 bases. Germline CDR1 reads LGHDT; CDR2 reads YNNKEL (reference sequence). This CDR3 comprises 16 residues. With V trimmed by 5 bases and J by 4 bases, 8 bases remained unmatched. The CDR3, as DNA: TGTGCCAGCAGCGCGACAGGGGGCCTATCCGGAAACACCATATATTTT. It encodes CASSATGGLSGNTIYF.

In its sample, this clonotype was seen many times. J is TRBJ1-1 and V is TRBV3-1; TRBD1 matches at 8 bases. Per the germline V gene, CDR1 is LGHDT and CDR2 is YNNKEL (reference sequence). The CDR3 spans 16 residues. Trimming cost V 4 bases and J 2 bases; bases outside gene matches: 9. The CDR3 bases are TGTGCCAGCAGCCCTCAGGACAGGGAAATCAACACTGAAGCTTTCTTT. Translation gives CASSPQDREINTEAFF.

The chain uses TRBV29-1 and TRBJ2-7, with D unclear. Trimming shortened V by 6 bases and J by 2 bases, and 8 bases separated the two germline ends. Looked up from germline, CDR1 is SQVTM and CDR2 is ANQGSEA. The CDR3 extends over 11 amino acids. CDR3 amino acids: CSVRWAYEQYF. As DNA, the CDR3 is TGCAGCGTCCGGTGGGCCTACGAGCAGTACTTC.

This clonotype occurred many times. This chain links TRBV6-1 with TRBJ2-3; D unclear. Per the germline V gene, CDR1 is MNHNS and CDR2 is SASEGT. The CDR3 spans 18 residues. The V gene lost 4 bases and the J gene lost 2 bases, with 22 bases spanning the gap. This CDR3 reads CASSVTPVVLKFTDTQYF. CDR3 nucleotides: TGTGCCAGCAGTGTTACTCCAGTGGTCCTTAAATTCACAGATACGCAGTATTTT.

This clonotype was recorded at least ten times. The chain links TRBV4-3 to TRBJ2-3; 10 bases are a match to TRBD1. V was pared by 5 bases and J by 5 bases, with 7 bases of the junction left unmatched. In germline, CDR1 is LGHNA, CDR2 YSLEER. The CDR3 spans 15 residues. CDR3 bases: TGCGCCAGCAGCTCCGGGACAGGGGTCGGAGATACGCAGTATTTT. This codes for CASSSGTGVGDTQYF.

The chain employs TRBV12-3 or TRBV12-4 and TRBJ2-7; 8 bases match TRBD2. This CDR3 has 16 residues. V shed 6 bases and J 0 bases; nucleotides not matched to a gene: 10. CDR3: CASRAKSGGGSYEQYF. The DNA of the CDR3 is TGTGCCAGCAGGGCTAAGTCCGGGGGGGGCTCCTACGAGCAGTACTTC.

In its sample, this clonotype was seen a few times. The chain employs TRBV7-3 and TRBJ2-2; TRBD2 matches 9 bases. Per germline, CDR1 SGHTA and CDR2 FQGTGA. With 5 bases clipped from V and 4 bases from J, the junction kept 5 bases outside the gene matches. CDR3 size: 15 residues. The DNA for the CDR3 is TGTGCCAGCAGCCTTAGCGGGGGTGGCACCGGGGAGCTGTTTTTT. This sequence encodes CASSLSGGGTGELFF.